The sequence of this T cell receptor beta chain was determined in a study of T cell clonality in common variable immunodeficiency. Trimming pared 7 bases from V and 7 bases from J, leaving 17 bases between. From germline, CDR1 is LNHDA and CDR2 SQIVND (reference sequence). This CDR3 is 14 amino acids long. Sequencing input was equivalent genomic DNA from CVID and controls. The method was immunoSEQ multiplex PCR; TCRdb's version includes in-frame clones alone and lacks a portion of them. The table lists roughly 48,000 clones, with no singletons. The table lists this clone with many counts. As yet, its antigen is unknown. The CDR3 goes on 3 residues after the read ends, and that part is filled in from the germline J gene. Notes on the study in general: Fewer deletions and N-nucleotide insertions were reportedly seen in common variable immunodeficiency TCR beta sequences. What drives increased CVID clonality needs T cell subpopulation sequencing.

This chain connects TRBV19 to TRBJ2-1; weak D call: TRBD2 (6 bases). This receptor was identified in a person aged 18 to 75 in good health. Sequenced material: peripheral blood mononuclear cells. The CDR3 region is CASKAGGPPNEQFF. Partial CDR3 DNA: TGTGCCAGTAAGGCAGGAGGGCCCCCAAATGAG.